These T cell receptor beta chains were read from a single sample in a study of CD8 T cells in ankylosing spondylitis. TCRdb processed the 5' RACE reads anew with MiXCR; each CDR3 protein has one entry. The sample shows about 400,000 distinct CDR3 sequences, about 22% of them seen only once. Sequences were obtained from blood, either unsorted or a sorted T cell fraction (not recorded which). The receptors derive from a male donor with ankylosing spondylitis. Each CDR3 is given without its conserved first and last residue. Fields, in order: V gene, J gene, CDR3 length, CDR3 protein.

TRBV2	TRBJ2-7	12	ASRGDGPSYEQY
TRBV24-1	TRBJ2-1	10	ATSDAAYEQF
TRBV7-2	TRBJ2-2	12	ASSLYDSTGELF
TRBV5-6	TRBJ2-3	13	ASSSPGATADTQY
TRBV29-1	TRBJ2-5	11	SASGSSGETQY
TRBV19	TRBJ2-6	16	ASSIRGTRFSGANVLT
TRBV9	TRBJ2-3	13	ASSVGQAATDTQY
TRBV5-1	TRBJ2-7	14	ASSLVFGSGSYEQY
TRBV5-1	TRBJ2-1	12	ASSLSGSKCEQF
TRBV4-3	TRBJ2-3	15	ASSQARTNSGMSTQY
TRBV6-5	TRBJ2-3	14	ASSYASGQGADTQY
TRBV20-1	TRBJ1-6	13	SAQNRDRVYSPLH
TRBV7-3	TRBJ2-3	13	ASSLQRESTDTQY
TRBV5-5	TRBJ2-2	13	ASRFLTGGAGELF
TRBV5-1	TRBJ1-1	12	ASSLEGGLAEAF
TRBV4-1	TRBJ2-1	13	ASSQEFPSGHKQF
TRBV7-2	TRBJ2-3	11	ASSSDSTDTQY
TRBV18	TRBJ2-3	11	ASSPLTTDTQY
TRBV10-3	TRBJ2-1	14	AISESHPGGHNEQF
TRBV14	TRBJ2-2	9	ASGLTGELF